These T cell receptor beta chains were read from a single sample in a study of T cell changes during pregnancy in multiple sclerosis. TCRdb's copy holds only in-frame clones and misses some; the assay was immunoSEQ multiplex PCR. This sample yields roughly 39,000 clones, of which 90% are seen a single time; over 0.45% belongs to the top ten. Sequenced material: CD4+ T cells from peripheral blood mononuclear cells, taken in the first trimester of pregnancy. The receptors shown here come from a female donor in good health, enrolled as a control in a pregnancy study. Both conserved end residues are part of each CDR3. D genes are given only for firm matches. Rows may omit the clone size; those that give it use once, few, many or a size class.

cdr3_nt: TGCGCCAGCACCTGGGGCGGGACAGGGAGGAACACTGAAGCTTTCTTT
cdr3_aa: CASTWGGTGRNTEAFF
d_call: TRBD1
clone_size: NA
v_call: TRBV5-1
j_call: TRBJ1-1

cdr3_nt: TGTGCCAGCAGCCCAAGCATACTAGCGGCCCGCACAGATACGCAGTATTTT
cdr3_aa: CASSPSILAARTDTQYF
d_call: TRBD2
clone_size: NA
v_call: TRBV7-2
j_call: TRBJ2-3

cdr3_nt: TGTGCCAGCAGCTTCGAACCGGGCCCCGGAGGGGAGACCCAGTACTTC
cdr3_aa: CASSFEPGPGGETQYF
d_call: NA
clone_size: NA
v_call: TRBV7-2
j_call: TRBJ2-5

cdr3_nt: TGTGCCAGCAGGACACCAGCGGGGAATTACACAGATACGCAGTATTTT
cdr3_aa: CASRTPAGNYTDTQYF
d_call: TRBD2
clone_size: NA
v_call: TRBV28
j_call: TRBJ2-3

cdr3_nt: TGTGCCAGCTCACCATCGGGTAGGAACTATGGCTACACCTTC
cdr3_aa: CASSPSGRNYGYTF
d_call: NA
clone_size: NA
v_call: TRBV18
j_call: TRBJ1-2

cdr3_nt: TGTGCCAGCAGCTTGACTAGCGGGGGCGATACGCAGTATTTT
cdr3_aa: CASSLTSGGDTQYF
d_call: TRBD2
clone_size: NA
v_call: TRBV7-9
j_call: TRBJ2-3

cdr3_nt: TGTGCCAGCTCACCTTCCGGGACAGGGGGAGAGACCCAGTACTTC
cdr3_aa: CASSPSGTGGETQYF
d_call: TRBD1
clone_size: NA
v_call: TRBV18
j_call: TRBJ2-5

cdr3_nt: TGTGCCAGCAGCCACGGAAGGGACAGTAATGAAAAACTGTTTTTT
cdr3_aa: CASSHGRDSNEKLFF
d_call: TRBD1
clone_size: NA
v_call: TRBV14
j_call: TRBJ1-4

cdr3_nt: TGTGCCAGCAGTGGGGCGGGGGGGGGCACAGATACGCAGTATTTT
cdr3_aa: CASSGAGGGTDTQYF
d_call: TRBD2
clone_size: NA
v_call: TRBV2
j_call: TRBJ2-3

cdr3_nt: TGTGCCAGCGGGGCAAGGTTTTACAATGAGCAGTTCTTC
cdr3_aa: CASGARFYNEQFF
d_call: NA
clone_size: NA
v_call: TRBV2
j_call: TRBJ2-1

cdr3_nt: TGTGCCAGCTCACCCGCCGGGACTAGCCGAGAGACCCAGTACTTC
cdr3_aa: CASSPAGTSRETQYF
d_call: TRBD2
clone_size: NA
v_call: TRBV18
j_call: TRBJ2-5

cdr3_nt: TGTGCCAGCAGCTTAGATTGGGGGGACTCCGGGGAGCTGTTTTTT
cdr3_aa: CASSLDWGDSGELFF
d_call: NA
clone_size: once
v_call: TRBV7-6
j_call: TRBJ2-2

cdr3_nt: TGTGCCAGCAGCTTAGGGACGGCGGGCCCCACAGATACGCAGTATTTT
cdr3_aa: CASSLGTAGPTDTQYF
d_call: NA
clone_size: NA
v_call: TRBV7-2
j_call: TRBJ2-3

cdr3_nt: TGTGCCAGCAGCTTGGGGACAGGGGGCCTTAGGAACTATGGCTACACCTTC
cdr3_aa: CASSLGTGGLRNYGYTF
d_call: TRBD1
clone_size: NA
v_call: TRBV5-6
j_call: TRBJ1-2

cdr3_nt: TGTGCCAGTCGAACCGGGACAACAAGTGAAAAACTGTTTTTT
cdr3_aa: CASRTGTTSEKLFF
d_call: NA
clone_size: NA
v_call: TRBV19
j_call: TRBJ1-4

cdr3_nt: TGTGCCAGCAGCTTAGTGGGGGGTCTTAATTCACCCCTCCACTTT
cdr3_aa: CASSLVGGLNSPLHF
d_call: NA
clone_size: NA
v_call: TRBV7-8
j_call: TRBJ1-6

cdr3_nt: TGTGCCAGCAGCCGTGGTGGAGGGAATACCGAAAACATTCAGTACTTC
cdr3_aa: CASSRGGGNTENIQYF
d_call: NA
clone_size: NA
v_call: TRBV7-9
j_call: TRBJ2-4

cdr3_nt: TGTGCCAGCAGTGCCCGGGACAAGAATCAGCCCCAGCATTTT
cdr3_aa: CASSARDKNQPQHF
d_call: NA
clone_size: NA
v_call: TRBV27
j_call: TRBJ1-5

cdr3_nt: TGTGCCAGTAGTATGCTCGACGGGAACACCATATATTTT
cdr3_aa: CASSMLDGNTIYF
d_call: NA
clone_size: NA
v_call: TRBV19
j_call: TRBJ1-3

cdr3_nt: TGCGCCAGCAGGCTTGGAGGACGTATGCGATACGAGCAGTACTTC
cdr3_aa: CASRLGGRMRYEQYF
d_call: NA
clone_size: NA
v_call: TRBV5-1
j_call: TRBJ2-7

cdr3_nt: TGTGCCAGCAGTCCCGGGACAGGGAATCAGCCCCAGCATTTT
cdr3_aa: CASSPGTGNQPQHF
d_call: TRBD1
clone_size: NA
v_call: TRBV4-2
j_call: TRBJ1-5

cdr3_nt: TGTGCCAGCAGCTTAGGACAGGCGGGGTCTGGAAACACCATATATTTT
cdr3_aa: CASSLGQAGSGNTIYF
d_call: TRBD1
clone_size: NA
v_call: TRBV7-3
j_call: TRBJ1-3

cdr3_nt: TGTGCCTGGAGGGGAACTGTGGGGGCGGGCTTTTACGAGCAGTACTTC
cdr3_aa: CAWRGTVGAGFYEQYF
d_call: NA
clone_size: NA
v_call: TRBV30
j_call: TRBJ2-7

cdr3_nt: TGCAGCGTTGAGAAGGACAGGACCTACGGCTACACCTTC
cdr3_aa: CSVEKDRTYGYTF
d_call: TRBD1
clone_size: NA
v_call: TRBV29-1
j_call: TRBJ1-2

cdr3_nt: TGTGCCATCCATGGGGAGGGTTCGGCTTTCTTT
cdr3_aa: CAIHGEGSAFF
d_call: NA
clone_size: NA
v_call: TRBV6-1
j_call: TRBJ1-1

cdr3_nt: TGTGCCAGCAGTGAGGCCACGGCCAGGGCGGTCCATGGCTACACCTTC
cdr3_aa: CASSEATARAVHGYTF
d_call: NA
clone_size: NA
v_call: TRBV25-1
j_call: TRBJ1-2

cdr3_nt: TGCAGTGGAGACAGGGGCACTGAAGCTTTCTTT
cdr3_aa: CSGDRGTEAFF
d_call: TRBD1
clone_size: NA
v_call: TRBV20-1
j_call: TRBJ1-1

cdr3_nt: TGTGCCAGCAGCTTACACGGGGAGCTGTTTTTT
cdr3_aa: CASSLHGELFF
d_call: NA
clone_size: NA
v_call: TRBV7-8
j_call: TRBJ2-2

cdr3_nt: TGTGCCAGCTCACCTCTCCAGGGCCAAGAGACCCAGTACTTC
cdr3_aa: CASSPLQGQETQYF
d_call: NA
clone_size: NA
v_call: TRBV18
j_call: TRBJ2-5

cdr3_nt: TGCAGCGTTGGGGGAGGCGTCGGGGGCTACACCTTC
cdr3_aa: CSVGGGVGGYTF
d_call: NA
clone_size: NA
v_call: TRBV29-1
j_call: TRBJ1-2

cdr3_nt: TGCAGTGCTAAGCGAAACACTGAAGCTTTCTTT
cdr3_aa: CSAKRNTEAFF
d_call: NA
clone_size: NA
v_call: TRBV20-1
j_call: TRBJ1-1

cdr3_nt: TGTGCCAGCAGCCGGGGCCCAGGGAGGGTAGATACGCAGTATTTT
cdr3_aa: CASSRGPGRVDTQYF
d_call: TRBD2
clone_size: once
v_call: TRBV13
j_call: TRBJ2-3

cdr3_nt: TGTGCCACCAGCCCCCCCGGGTCTGATTCACCCCTCCACTTT
cdr3_aa: CATSPPGSDSPLHF
d_call: NA
clone_size: NA
v_call: TRBV15
j_call: TRBJ1-6

cdr3_nt: TGTGCCAGCAGCTTGCTGCGGGGCCAGCCCCAGCATTTT
cdr3_aa: CASSLLRGQPQHF
d_call: NA
clone_size: NA
v_call: TRBV5-5
j_call: TRBJ1-5

cdr3_nt: TGCGCCAGCAGCCAAGGGGGCAGGGTGAACTATGGCTACACCTTC
cdr3_aa: CASSQGGRVNYGYTF
d_call: NA
clone_size: NA
v_call: TRBV4-1
j_call: TRBJ1-2

cdr3_nt: TGTGCCAGCACAGGGTTCCGGACTGAAGCTTTCTTT
cdr3_aa: CASTGFRTEAFF
d_call: NA
clone_size: NA
v_call: TRBV18
j_call: TRBJ1-1

cdr3_nt: TGCGCCAGCAGCTTGGCGGACAGGGTGGGGACTGAAGCTTTCTTT
cdr3_aa: CASSLADRVGTEAFF
d_call: TRBD1
clone_size: NA
v_call: TRBV5-1
j_call: TRBJ1-1

cdr3_nt: TGTGCCAGCAGGACACAAGGGGGAAGCTATGGCTACACCTTC
cdr3_aa: CASRTQGGSYGYTF
d_call: NA
clone_size: NA
v_call: TRBV7-9
j_call: TRBJ1-2

cdr3_nt: TGTGCCAGAATTGGACAGGGAGCCCCCACCGGGGAGCTGTTTTTT
cdr3_aa: CARIGQGAPTGELFF
d_call: TRBD1
clone_size: NA
v_call: TRBV2
j_call: TRBJ2-2

cdr3_nt: TGTGCCAGCAGCTCGACAGGGGCAGGAGGTTCACCCCTCCACTTT
cdr3_aa: CASSSTGAGGSPLHF
d_call: TRBD1
clone_size: once
v_call: TRBV7-9
j_call: TRBJ1-6

cdr3_nt: TGTGCTAGTGGTTTCGGGCAGGGATCCTATGGCTACACCTTC
cdr3_aa: CASGFGQGSYGYTF
d_call: NA
clone_size: NA
v_call: TRBV12-5
j_call: TRBJ1-2

cdr3_nt: TGTGCCAGCAGCGTAAGGAGGGCAGATACGCAGTATTTT
cdr3_aa: CASSVRRADTQYF
d_call: NA
clone_size: NA
v_call: TRBV9
j_call: TRBJ2-3

cdr3_nt: TGTGCCAGCAGCTCTGCCTACCTAGCGGGGGGCTCCAATGAGCAGTTCTTC
cdr3_aa: CASSSAYLAGGSNEQFF
d_call: TRBD2
clone_size: once
v_call: TRBV7-2
j_call: TRBJ2-1

cdr3_nt: TGTGCCAGCTCCCTCTCTGCGGGGGGTGGGAATGAGCAGTTCTTC
cdr3_aa: CASSLSAGGGNEQFF
d_call: TRBD2
clone_size: NA
v_call: TRBV18
j_call: TRBJ2-1

cdr3_nt: TGTGCCAGCACCGAAGGACTCCTCTCCTACAATGAGCAGTTCTTC
cdr3_aa: CASTEGLLSYNEQFF
d_call: NA
clone_size: NA
v_call: TRBV2
j_call: TRBJ2-1

cdr3_nt: TGTGCCAGTAGTCCTGGACAGGGGTTCAAGCCCCAGCATTTT
cdr3_aa: CASSPGQGFKPQHF
d_call: TRBD1
clone_size: NA
v_call: TRBV19
j_call: TRBJ1-5

cdr3_nt: TGTGCCAGCAAATTAACTTTATTCTACGAGCAGTACTTC
cdr3_aa: CASKLTLFYEQYF
d_call: NA
clone_size: NA
v_call: TRBV2
j_call: TRBJ2-7

cdr3_nt: TGTGCCAGCTCACCGGGGGGAACCGGCTACGAGCAGTACTTC
cdr3_aa: CASSPGGTGYEQYF
d_call: NA
clone_size: NA
v_call: TRBV18
j_call: TRBJ2-7

cdr3_nt: TGTGCCAGCAGTGAATCTATATACCAAGAGACCCAGTACTTC
cdr3_aa: CASSESIYQETQYF
d_call: NA
clone_size: NA
v_call: TRBV2
j_call: TRBJ2-5

cdr3_nt: TGTGCCAGCAGCTCCTGGGCAGGGGCAGGGAGCAATCAGCCCCAGCATTTT
cdr3_aa: CASSSWAGAGSNQPQHF
d_call: NA
clone_size: NA
v_call: TRBV7-9
j_call: TRBJ1-5

cdr3_nt: TGTGCCAGTAGATCCGGGATTTGGGGGGGGAACACTGAAGCTTTCTTT
cdr3_aa: CASRSGIWGGNTEAFF
d_call: NA
clone_size: NA
v_call: TRBV19
j_call: TRBJ1-1

cdr3_nt: TGTGCCAGCAGTTACGGTCGTACGGCCTACGAGCAGTACTTC
cdr3_aa: CASSYGRTAYEQYF
d_call: NA
clone_size: NA
v_call: TRBV6-5
j_call: TRBJ2-7

cdr3_nt: TGTGCTAGTGGGACGGACACTCAAGAGACCCAGTACTTC
cdr3_aa: CASGTDTQETQYF
d_call: NA
clone_size: once
v_call: TRBV12-5
j_call: TRBJ2-5

cdr3_nt: TGTGCCATCAAGGGCGAAGCGGTGGGTTTAGGAGCTTTCTTT
cdr3_aa: CAIKGEAVGLGAFF
d_call: NA
clone_size: few
v_call: TRBV10-3
j_call: TRBJ1-1

cdr3_nt: TGTGCCAGCTCCTTTCTCACAGGGGAGTATGGCTACACCTTC
cdr3_aa: CASSFLTGEYGYTF
d_call: TRBD1
clone_size: NA
v_call: TRBV2
j_call: TRBJ1-2

cdr3_nt: TGTGCCAGCAGCGTACAGGGCGATCAGCCCCAGCATTTT
cdr3_aa: CASSVQGDQPQHF
d_call: NA
clone_size: NA
v_call: TRBV7-9
j_call: TRBJ1-5

cdr3_nt: TGCGCCAGCAGCTTGGTTGGGACAGGGGCACCTACCACTGAAGCTTTCTTT
cdr3_aa: CASSLVGTGAPTTEAFF
d_call: TRBD1
clone_size: NA
v_call: TRBV5-1
j_call: TRBJ1-1

cdr3_nt: TGTGCCAGTGGACAGGGGGGTAATTCACCCCTCCACTTT
cdr3_aa: CASGQGGNSPLHF
d_call: TRBD1
clone_size: few
v_call: TRBV7-8
j_call: TRBJ1-6